This TCR beta chain was sequenced for a study of somatic mutations in cytotoxic T cells in rheumatoid arthritis. Study findings and constraints: Rheumatoid arthritis patients, but not healthy controls, exhibited increasing CD8+ clonality with age. Measured CD8+ T-cell clonality, a value compared between rheumatoid arthritis patients and age-matched healthy controls, did not differ significantly.

Of note for this clone: The antigen is unknown.

Assay: immunoSEQ multiplex PCR; the TCRdb copy retains only in-frame clones and omits some. Of about 25,000 clones in the sample, about 80% are singletons; the top ten hold 5.2%. Germline V CDR1 and CDR2: ENHRY, SYGVKD. The CDR3 length is 17 residues. The germline V and J ends were trimmed by 3 bases and 0 bases, with 18 bases remaining between them. The J gene is TRBJ2-7, the V gene TRBV10-3; weak D call: TRBD1 (6 bases). This TCR came from a man aged 50-59 years in good health. Sequencing input: CD8+ T cells sorted from blood. The chain's CDR3 is CAISETTIQGISYEQYF. Here the CDR3 DNA reads TGTGCCATCAGTGAAACGACTATACAGGGAATCTCCTACGAGCAGTACTTC.